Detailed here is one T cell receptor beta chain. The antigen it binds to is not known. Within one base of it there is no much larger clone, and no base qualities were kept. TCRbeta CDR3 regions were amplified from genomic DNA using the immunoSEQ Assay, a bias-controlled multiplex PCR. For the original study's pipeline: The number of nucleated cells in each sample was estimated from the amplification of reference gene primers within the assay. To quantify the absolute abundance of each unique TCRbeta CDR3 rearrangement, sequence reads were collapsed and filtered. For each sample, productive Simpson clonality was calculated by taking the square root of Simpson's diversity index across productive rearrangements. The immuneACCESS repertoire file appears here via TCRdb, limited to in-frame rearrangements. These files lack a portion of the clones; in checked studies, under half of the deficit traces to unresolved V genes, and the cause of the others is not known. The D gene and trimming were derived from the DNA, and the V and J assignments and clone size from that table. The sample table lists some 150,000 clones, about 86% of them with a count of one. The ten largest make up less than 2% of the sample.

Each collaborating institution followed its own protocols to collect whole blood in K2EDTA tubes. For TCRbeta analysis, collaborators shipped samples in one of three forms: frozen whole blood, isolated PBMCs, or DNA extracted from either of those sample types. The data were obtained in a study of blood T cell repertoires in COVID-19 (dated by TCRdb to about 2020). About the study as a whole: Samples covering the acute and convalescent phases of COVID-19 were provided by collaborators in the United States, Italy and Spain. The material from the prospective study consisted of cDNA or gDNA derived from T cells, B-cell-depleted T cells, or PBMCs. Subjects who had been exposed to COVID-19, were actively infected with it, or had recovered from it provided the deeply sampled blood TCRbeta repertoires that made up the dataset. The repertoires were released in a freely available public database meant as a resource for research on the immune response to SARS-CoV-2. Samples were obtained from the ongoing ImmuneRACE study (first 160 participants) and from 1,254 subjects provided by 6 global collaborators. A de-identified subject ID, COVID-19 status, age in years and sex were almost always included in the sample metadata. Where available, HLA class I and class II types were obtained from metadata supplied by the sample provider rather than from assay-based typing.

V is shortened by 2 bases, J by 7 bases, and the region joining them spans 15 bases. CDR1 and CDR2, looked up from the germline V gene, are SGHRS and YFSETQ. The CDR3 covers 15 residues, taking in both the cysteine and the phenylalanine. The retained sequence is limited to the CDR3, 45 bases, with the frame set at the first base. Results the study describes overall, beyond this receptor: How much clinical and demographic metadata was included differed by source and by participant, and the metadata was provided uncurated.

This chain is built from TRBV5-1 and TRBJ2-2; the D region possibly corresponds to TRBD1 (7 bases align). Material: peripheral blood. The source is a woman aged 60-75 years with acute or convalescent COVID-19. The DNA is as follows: TGCGCCAGCAGCTTATCAGGGGGGCTGGTCGGGGAGCTGTTTTTT. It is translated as CASSLSGGLVGELFF.